Described below is a single TCR beta chain sequence and its context. The data stem from a study of blood T cell repertoires in COVID-19. Study context: Sites in the United States, Italy and Spain provided acute and convalescent COVID-19 samples. The analysed material was cDNA or gDNA that came from T cells, B-cell-depleted T cells, or PBMCs.

The CDR3 consists of 13 residues. CDR1 SGHNT and CDR2 YYREEE come from the germline V gene (reference sequence). Trimming left V 1 base short and J 7 bases short, with 11 bases between. Generated by immunoSEQ multiplex PCR, the TCRdb table keeps only in-frame clones and is missing some. The sample includes roughly 200,000 clones, over 75% seen only once; the top ten take about 2.8%. The sequence derives from a woman aged 80 or older with active or convalescent COVID-19. The chain couples TRBV5-4 to TRBJ1-2; the D is unclear. The material sequenced was peripheral blood. The CDR3 nucleotides read TGTGCCAGCAGCTTGACTAACGCGGGTGGCTACACCTTC. It yields the protein CASSLTNAGGYTF.